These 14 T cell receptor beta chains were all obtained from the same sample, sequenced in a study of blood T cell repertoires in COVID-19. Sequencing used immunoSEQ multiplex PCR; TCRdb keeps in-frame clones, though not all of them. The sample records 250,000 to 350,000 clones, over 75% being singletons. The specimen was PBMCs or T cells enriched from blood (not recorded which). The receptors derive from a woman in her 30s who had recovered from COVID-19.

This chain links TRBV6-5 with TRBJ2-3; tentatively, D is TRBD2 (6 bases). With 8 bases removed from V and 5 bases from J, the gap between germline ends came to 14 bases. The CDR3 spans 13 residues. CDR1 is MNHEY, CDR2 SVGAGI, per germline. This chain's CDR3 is CASRKFGGDTQYF. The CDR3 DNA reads TGTGCCAGCCGTAAATTCGGGGGAGATACGCAGTATTTT.

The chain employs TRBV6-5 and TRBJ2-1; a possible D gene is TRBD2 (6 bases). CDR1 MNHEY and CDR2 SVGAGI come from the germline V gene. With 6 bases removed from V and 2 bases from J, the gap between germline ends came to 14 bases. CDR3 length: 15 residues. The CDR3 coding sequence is TGTGCCAGCAGCCGCGGGACCTCCACCTACAATGAGCAGTTCTTC. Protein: CASSRGTSTYNEQFF.

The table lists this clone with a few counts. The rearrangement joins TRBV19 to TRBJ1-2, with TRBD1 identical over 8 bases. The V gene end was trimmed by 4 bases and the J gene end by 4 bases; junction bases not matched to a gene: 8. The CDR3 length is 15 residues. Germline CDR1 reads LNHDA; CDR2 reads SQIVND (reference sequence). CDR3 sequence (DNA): TGTGCCAGTAGTAAAGGACAGGGTTTTAGCTATGGCTACACCTTC. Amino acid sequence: CASSKGQGFSYGYTF.

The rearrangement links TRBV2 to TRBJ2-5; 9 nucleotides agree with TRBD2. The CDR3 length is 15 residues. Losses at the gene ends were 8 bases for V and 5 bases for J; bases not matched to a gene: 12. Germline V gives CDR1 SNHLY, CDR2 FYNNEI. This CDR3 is CASPGGAGGRETQYF. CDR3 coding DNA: TGTGCCAGCCCCGGCGGAGCGGGGGGCCGCGAGACCCAGTACTTC.

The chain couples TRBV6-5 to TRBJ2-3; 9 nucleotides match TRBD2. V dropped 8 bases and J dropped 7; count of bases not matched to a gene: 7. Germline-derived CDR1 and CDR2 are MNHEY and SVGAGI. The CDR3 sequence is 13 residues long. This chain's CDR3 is CASAAGGINTQYF. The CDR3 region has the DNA TGTGCCAGCGCAGCGGGGGGTATAAATACGCAGTATTTT.

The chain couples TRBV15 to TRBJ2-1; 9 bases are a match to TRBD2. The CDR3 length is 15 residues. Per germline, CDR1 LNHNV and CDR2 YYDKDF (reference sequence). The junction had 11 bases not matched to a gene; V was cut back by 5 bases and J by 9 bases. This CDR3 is CATSGPSGAWGEQFF. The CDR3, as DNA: TGTGCCACCAGCGGGCCTAGCGGGGCATGGGGTGAGCAGTTCTTC.

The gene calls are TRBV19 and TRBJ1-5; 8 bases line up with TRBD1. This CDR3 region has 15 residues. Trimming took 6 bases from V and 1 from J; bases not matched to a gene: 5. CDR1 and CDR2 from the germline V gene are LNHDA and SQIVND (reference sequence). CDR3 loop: CASSRTGLSNQPQHF. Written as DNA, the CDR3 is TGTGCCAGTAGCCGGACAGGGTTGAGCAATCAGCCCCAGCATTTT.

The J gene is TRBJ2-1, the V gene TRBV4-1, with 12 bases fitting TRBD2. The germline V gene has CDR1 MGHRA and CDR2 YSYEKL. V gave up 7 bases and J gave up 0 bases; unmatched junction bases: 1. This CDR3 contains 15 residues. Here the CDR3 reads CASTLAGGSYNEQFF. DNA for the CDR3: TGCGCCAGCACACTAGCGGGGGGCTCCTACAATGAGCAGTTCTTC.

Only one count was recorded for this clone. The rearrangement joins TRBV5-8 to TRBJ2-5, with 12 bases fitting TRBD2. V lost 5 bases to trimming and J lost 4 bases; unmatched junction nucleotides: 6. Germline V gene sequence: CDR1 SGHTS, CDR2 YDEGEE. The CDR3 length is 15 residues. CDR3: CASRLRLAGAETQYF. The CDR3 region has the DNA TGTGCCAGCAGACTAAGACTAGCGGGGGCAGAGACCCAGTACTTC.

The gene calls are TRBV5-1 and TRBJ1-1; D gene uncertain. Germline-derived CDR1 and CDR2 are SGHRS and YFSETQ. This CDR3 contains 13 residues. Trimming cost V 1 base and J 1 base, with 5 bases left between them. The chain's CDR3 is CASSLWQNTEAFF. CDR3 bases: TGCGCCAGCAGCTTGTGGCAGAACACTGAAGCTTTCTTT. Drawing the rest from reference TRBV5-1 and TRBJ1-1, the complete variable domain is KAGVTQTPRYLIKTRGQQVTLSCSPISGHRSVSWYQQTPGQGLQFLFEYFSETQRNKGNFPGRFSGRQFSNSRSEMNVSTLELGDSALYLCASSLWQNTEAFFGQGTRLTVV.

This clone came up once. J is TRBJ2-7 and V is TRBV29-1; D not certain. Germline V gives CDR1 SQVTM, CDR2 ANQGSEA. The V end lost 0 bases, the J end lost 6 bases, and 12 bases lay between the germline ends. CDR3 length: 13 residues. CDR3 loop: CSVEDPGSGEQYF. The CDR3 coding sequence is TGCAGCGTTGAAGACCCCGGGTCTGGCGAGCAGTACTTC.

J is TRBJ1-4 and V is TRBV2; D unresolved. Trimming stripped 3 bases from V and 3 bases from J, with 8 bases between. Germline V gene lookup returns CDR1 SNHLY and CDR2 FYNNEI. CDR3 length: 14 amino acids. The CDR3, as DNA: TGTGCCAGCAGTGAGTTCACAGCTAATGAAAAACTGTTTTTT. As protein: CASSEFTANEKLFF.

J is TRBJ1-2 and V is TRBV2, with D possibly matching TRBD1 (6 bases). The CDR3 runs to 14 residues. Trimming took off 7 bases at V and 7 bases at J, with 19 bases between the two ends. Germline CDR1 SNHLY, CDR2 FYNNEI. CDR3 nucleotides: TGTGCCAGCAAACGGACCCAGGGACAAAGTGGCTACACCTTC. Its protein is CASKRTQGQSGYTF.

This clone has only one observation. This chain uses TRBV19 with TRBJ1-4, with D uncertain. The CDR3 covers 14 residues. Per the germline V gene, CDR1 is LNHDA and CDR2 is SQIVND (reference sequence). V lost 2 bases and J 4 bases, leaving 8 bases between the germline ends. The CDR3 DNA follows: TGTGCCAGTAGTATACGCGGATTTAATGAAAAACTGTTTTTT. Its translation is CASSIRGFNEKLFF. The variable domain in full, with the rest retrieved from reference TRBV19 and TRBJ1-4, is DGGITQSPKYLFRKEGQNVTLSCEQNLNHDAMYWYRQDPGQGLRLIYYSQIVNDFQKGDIAEGYSVSREKKESFPLTVTSAQKNPTAFYLCASSIRGFNEKLFFGSGTQLSVL.